This T cell receptor (beta chain) was documented in a study of T cell responses to AZD1222 COVID-19 vaccine. The study, taken as a whole, reports: The study reported that nearly half of spike-specific TCRs target unmutated variant regions.

Clones were sequenced by immunoSEQ multiplex PCR, and TCRdb holds only the in-frame ones, with some missing. This sample has some 130,000 clones, with approximately 84% found just once. In the case of this clone: The antigen is unknown.

Specimen: peripheral blood, collected on day 0 of AZD1222 vaccination. The source is an adult in good health.

CDR3 bases: TGTGCCAGTAGCGATTATGTCGCGGGGACGCACAATGAGCAGTTCTTC. Amino acid sequence: CASSDYVAGTHNEQFF. The chain couples TRBV19 to TRBJ2-1; tentatively, D is TRBD2 (6 bases). V shed 6 bases and J shed 5 bases, with 20 bases lying between them. Germline V gene data show CDR1 as LNHDA and CDR2 as SQIVND (reference sequence). The CDR3 totals 16 residues.